These T cell receptor beta chains were read from a single sample in a study of siplizumab effects on memory and regulatory T cells. Some clones are missing from TCRdb's copy, which holds only in-frame ones; the method was immunoSEQ multiplex PCR. Of 90,000 to 130,000 clones listed, around 90% are singletons. The sample comprised CD4+ T cells sorted from blood. The receptors come from a human donor in good health. Both conserved end residues are trimmed from each CDR3.

j_gene | v_gene | CDR3aa
TRBJ2-2 | TRBV29-1 | SSTTSGTGELF
TRBJ1-5 | TRBV2 | ASGDSNQPQH
TRBJ2-3 | TRBV5-1 | ASSLGDRGSSTDTQY
TRBJ2-7 | TRBV27 | ASGSAAEYEQY
TRBJ2-5 | TRBV11-3 | ASSYGGGYQETQY
TRBJ1-5 | TRBV6-6 | ASSPPGDNQPQH
TRBJ2-7 | TRBV18 | ASSPSQSSYEQY
TRBJ1-1 | TRBV6-1 | ASSEARSGPRVTEAF
TRBJ2-7 | TRBV5-1 | ASSPGGTSGSYEQY
TRBJ2-7 | TRBV14 | ASSQADSPYSYEQY
TRBJ2-1 | TRBV11-2 | ASSLISGPNDEQF
TRBJ2-3 | TRBV25-1 | ASSETSVTQY
TRBJ2-3 | TRBV7-2 | ASSLAGGNTQY
TRBJ1-2 | TRBV6-5 | ASSSNRDRVLYGYT
TRBJ2-3 | TRBV4-2 | ASSRQGQAGTDTQY
TRBJ2-7 | TRBV7-2 | ASSLTYEQY
TRBJ1-5 | TRBV2 | ASRKGSSNQPQH
TRBJ2-2 | TRBV7-3 | ASSLTGERVDTGELF
TRBJ2-2 | TRBV6-5 | ASTRTGNTGELF
TRBJ2-3 | TRBV11-3 | ASSSSGGGDTQY
TRBJ2-2 | TRBV19 | ASSILGAAGELF
TRBJ1-3 | TRBV9 | ASSVLAGSGNTIY
TRBJ2-5 | TRBV5-1 | ASSPGLAGGLQKETQY
TRBJ2-7 | TRBV11-2 | ASSYTPGSAYEQY
TRBJ1-1 | TRBV29-1 | SIGGNTEAF
TRBJ2-5 | TRBV7-8 | ASSANAGVKETQY
TRBJ2-2 | TRBV6-5 | ASSYDAPGGELF
TRBJ1-5 | TRBV4-1 | ASSQPDRVYVNQPQH